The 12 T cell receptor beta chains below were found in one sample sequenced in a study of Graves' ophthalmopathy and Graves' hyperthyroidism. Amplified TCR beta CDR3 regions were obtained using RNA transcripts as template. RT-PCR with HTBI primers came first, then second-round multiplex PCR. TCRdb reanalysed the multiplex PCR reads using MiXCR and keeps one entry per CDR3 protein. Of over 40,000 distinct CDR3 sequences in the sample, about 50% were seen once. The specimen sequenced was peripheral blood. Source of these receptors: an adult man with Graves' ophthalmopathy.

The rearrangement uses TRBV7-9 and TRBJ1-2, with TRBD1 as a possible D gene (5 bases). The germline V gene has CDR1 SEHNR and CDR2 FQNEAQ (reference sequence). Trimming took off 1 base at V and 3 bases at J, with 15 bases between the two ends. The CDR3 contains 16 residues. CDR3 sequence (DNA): TGTGCCAGCAGCTTAGTATCAGGGTATGAGGACTATGGCTACACCTTC. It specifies CASSLVSGYEDYGYTF.

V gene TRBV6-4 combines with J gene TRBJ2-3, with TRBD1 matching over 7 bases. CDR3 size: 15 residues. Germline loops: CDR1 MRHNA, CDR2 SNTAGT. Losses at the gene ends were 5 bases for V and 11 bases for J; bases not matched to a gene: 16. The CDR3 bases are TGTGCCAGCAGTATTGCGGAGACAGGGAACAATGAGCAGTATTTT. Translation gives CASSIAETGNNEQYF.

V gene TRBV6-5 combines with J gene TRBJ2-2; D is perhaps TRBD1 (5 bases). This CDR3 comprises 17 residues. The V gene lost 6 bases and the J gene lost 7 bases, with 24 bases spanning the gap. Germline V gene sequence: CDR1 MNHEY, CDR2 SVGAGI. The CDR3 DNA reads TGTGCCAGCAGCCCCAAAGATAGGGCAGGGTGCAACGGGGAGCTGTTTTTT. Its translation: CASSPKDRAGCNGELFF.

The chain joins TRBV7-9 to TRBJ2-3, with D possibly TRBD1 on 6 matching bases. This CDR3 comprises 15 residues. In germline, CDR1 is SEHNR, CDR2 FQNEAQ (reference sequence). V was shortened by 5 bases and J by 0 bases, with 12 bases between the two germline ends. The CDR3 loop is CASSLRDTSTDTQYF. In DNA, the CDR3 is TGTGCCAGCAGCCTCCGGGACACAAGCACAGATACGCAGTATTTT.

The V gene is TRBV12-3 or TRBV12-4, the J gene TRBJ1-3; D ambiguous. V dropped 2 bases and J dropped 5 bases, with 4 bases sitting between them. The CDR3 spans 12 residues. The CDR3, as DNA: TGTGCCAGCAGTTTAAGCAGAAACACCATATATTTT. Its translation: CASSLSRNTIYF.

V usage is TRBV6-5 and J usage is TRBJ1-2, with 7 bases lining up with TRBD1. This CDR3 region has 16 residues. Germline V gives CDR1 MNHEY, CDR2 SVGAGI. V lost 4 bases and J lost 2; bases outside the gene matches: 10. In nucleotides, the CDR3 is TGTGCCAGCAGTTCCCCGGGACAGCCGTTAAACTATGGCTACACCTTC. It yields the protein CASSSPGQPLNYGYTF.

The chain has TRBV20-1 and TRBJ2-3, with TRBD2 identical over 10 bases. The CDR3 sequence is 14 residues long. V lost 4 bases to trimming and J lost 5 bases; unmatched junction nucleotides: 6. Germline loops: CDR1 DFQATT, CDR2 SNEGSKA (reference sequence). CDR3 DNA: TGCAGTGCTATCCTAGCGGGAGCAGGAGATACGCAGTATTTT. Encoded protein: CSAILAGAGDTQYF.

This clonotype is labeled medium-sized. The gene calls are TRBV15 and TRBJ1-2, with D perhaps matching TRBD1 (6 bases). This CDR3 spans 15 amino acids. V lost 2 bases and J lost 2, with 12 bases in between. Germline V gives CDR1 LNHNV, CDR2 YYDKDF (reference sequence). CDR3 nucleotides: TGTGCCACCAGCAGAACAGGGATTACGAACTATGGCTACACCTTC. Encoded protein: CATSRTGITNYGYTF.

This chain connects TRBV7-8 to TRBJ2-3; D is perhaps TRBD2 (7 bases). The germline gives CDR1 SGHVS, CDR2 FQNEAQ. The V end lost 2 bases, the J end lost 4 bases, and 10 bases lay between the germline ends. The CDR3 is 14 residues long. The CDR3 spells CASSLSGGADTQYF. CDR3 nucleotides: TGTGCCAGCAGCTTATCGGGGGGCGCAGATACGCAGTATTTT.

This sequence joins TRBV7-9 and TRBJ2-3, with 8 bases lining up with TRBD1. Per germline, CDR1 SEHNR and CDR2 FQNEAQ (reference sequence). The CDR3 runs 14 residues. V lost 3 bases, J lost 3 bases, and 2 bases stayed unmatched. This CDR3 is CASSFRQGTDTQYF. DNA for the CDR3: TGTGCCAGCAGCTTCCGACAGGGGACAGATACGCAGTATTTT.

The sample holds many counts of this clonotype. The CDR3 region has the DNA TGCAGTCCTCCCTCGTTCTTCCCGGGACAGGGGAGCCAGACCCAGTACTTC. Amino acids: CSPPSFFPGQGSQTQYF. V usage is TRBV20-1 and J usage is TRBJ2-5, with 10 positions matching TRBD1. This CDR3 spans 17 amino acids. Germline V gives CDR1 DFQATT, CDR2 SNEGSKA (reference sequence). With 8 bases clipped from V and 6 bases from J, the junction kept 21 bases outside the gene matches.

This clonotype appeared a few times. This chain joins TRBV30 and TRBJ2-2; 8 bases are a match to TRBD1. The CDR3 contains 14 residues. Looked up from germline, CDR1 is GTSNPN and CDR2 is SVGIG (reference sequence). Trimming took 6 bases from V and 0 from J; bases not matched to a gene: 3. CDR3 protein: CACSGQANTGELFF. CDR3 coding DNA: TGTGCCTGCTCGGGACAGGCGAACACCGGGGAGCTGTTTTTT.